This T cell receptor beta chain was found in a study of T cell repertoires in cytomegalovirus infection. The overall study: The study used recently identified HLA-C-restricted and well-studied HLA-B-restricted CMV epitopes. In public TCR beta signatures, there were indications of both CMV infection and matching HLA type.

A single record per CDR3 protein comes from TCRdb applying MiXCR to the reads. The sample records 140,000 to 150,000 distinct CDR3 sequences, about 32% being singletons. On this clonotype: Its antigen remains unknown. One junction end disagrees with the germline gene, perhaps due to a read error.

The study's findings and limits: The response measured ex vivo was dominated by TCR beta clonotypes (HLA-C-restricted and CMV-specific).

The CDR3 is made up of 18 amino acids. Germline values: CDR1 MDHEN, CDR2 SYDVKM. This TCR came from a human donor in good health (CMV status not recorded). Some clones in this sample may be carry-over from other donors' samples. The sequenced sample was CD8+ T cells from cultured PBMCs, obtained from culture after CMV antigen stimulation. The V gene is TRBV28, the J gene TRBJ1-4; D unresolved. The CDR3 loop is CAGSLYLSFEGSYEKLFF. The CDR3 nucleotides read TGTGCCGGCAGTTTATACTTATCCTTCGAGGGATCGTATGAAAAACTGTTTTTT.